This is a list of T cell receptor beta chains from one sample in a study of blood T cell repertoires in COVID-19. Sequencing was performed with immunoSEQ multiplex PCR; in TCRdb, only in-frame clones are kept and a portion is missing. Seen here are just over 650,000 clones, around 90% observed once, and the top ten hold roughly 0.26%. The sequenced material came from peripheral blood. These receptors originate from a young woman with acute or convalescent COVID-19. Both conserved end residues are part of each CDR3. Each record gives: V gene, clone size, D gene, J gene, CDR3 DNA, CDR3 protein. The D gene is left open where the match is weak. Expanded clones are given a class, and other clones once, few, many or no size at all.

>TRBV18|.|.|TRBJ2-5
TGTGCCAGCTCACGAGAATCGGTGGAGACCCAGTACTTC
CASSRESVETQYF
>TRBV7-8|.|.|TRBJ1-2
TGTGCCAGCAGCTCTACACCAGGGGCTCCCTATGGCTACACCTTC
CASSSTPGAPYGYTF
>TRBV11-3|.|.|TRBJ1-1
TGTGCCAGCAGCCACCATAGGGGAACTGAAGCTTTCTTT
CASSHHRGTEAFF
>TRBV6-6|few|TRBD1|TRBJ1-6
TGTGCCAGCAGTAGGGGACAGGGTGCACCCCTCCACTTT
CASSRGQGAPLHF
>TRBV25-1|once|TRBD1|TRBJ2-5
TGTGCCAGCAGTGAGCCTCCGGGACAGGGTGGAGCCCAGTACTTC
CASSEPPGQGGAQYF
>TRBV6-5|.|.|TRBJ1-2
TGTGCCAGCTGCCGCCCTCCCGGGGGCTACACCTTC
CASCRPPGGYTF
>TRBV6-5|once|TRBD1|TRBJ1-3
TGTGCCAGCAGTTACGGACAGGGGGCTGGAAACACCATATATTTT
CASSYGQGAGNTIYF
>TRBV7-3|.|TRBD2|TRBJ2-3
TGTGCCAGCAGCCCAACGGGGGAGGGTGCGCAGTATTTT
CASSPTGEGAQYF
>TRBV7-9|.|.|TRBJ2-7
TGTGCCAGCAGCTTATTCCCGGGGGTAACCTACGAGCAGTACTTC
CASSLFPGVTYEQYF
>TRBV5-1|few|.|TRBJ1-2
TGCGCCAGCAGCCGTAACAGGGCTTCCGGCTATGGCTACACCTTC
CASSRNRASGYGYTF
>TRBV6-1|.|.|TRBJ2-4
TGTGCCAGCAGTGACGGAGGGAGGAACATTCAGTACTTC
CASSDGGRNIQYF
>TRBV6-2/TRBV6-3|.|TRBD1|TRBJ2-1
TGTGCCAGCAGTAAACACCGGGACAGGGATTACAATGAGCAGTTCTTC
CASSKHRDRDYNEQFF
>TRBV7-6|.|.|TRBJ1-5
TGTGCCAGCAGCCAGGATTCAGGGGGCAATCAGCCCCAGCATTTT
CASSQDSGGNQPQHF
>TRBV7-2|.|.|TRBJ2-2
TGTGCCAGCAGCTCCACAGGGACCGGGGAGCTGTTTTTT
CASSSTGTGELFF
>TRBV4-3|.|TRBD1|TRBJ1-6
TGCGCCAGCAGCCAAAAGGGGACAGGGTATAATTCACCCCTCCACTTT
CASSQKGTGYNSPLHF
>TRBV3-1/TRBV3-2|.|TRBD1|TRBJ1-5
TGTGCCAGCAGCCAGACAGGGGGCCATCAGCCCCAGCATTTT
CASSQTGGHQPQHF
>TRBV13|.|.|TRBJ1-5
TGTGCCAGCAGCCGTTCAGGTCGCAATCAGCCCCAGCATTTT
CASSRSGRNQPQHF
>TRBV5-1|.|TRBD1|TRBJ1-2
TGCGCCAGCACCGACAGGGTAGGAGGCTACACCTTC
CASTDRVGGYTF
>TRBV9|.|TRBD2|TRBJ2-3
TGTGCCAGCAGCGCCTGGACTAGCGGGGGGACAGATACGCAGTATTTT
CASSAWTSGGTDTQYF
>TRBV5-1|.|.|TRBJ1-2
TGCGCCAGAAGGGGGGGGCTTGCAGGCTACACCTTC
CARRGGLAGYTF
>TRBV27|.|TRBD1|TRBJ1-5
TGTGCCAGCAGCCAACAGGGGAAGAATCAGCCCCAGCATTTT
CASSQQGKNQPQHF
>TRBV9|.|.|TRBJ1-2
TGTGCCAGCACCCAAACCCCGGTCAGGGAGGGTAGAGGCTACACCTTC
CASTQTPVREGRGYTF
>TRBV7-9|.|TRBD1|TRBJ1-1
TGTGCCAGCAGCCCGTCCCAGGGGGCGCACACTGAAGCTTTCTTT
CASSPSQGAHTEAFF
>TRBV6-5|.|.|TRBJ2-7
TGTGCCAGCAGTTTCCGGCAGGGGCCAGAGCAGTACTTC
CASSFRQGPEQYF
>TRBV6-5|.|.|TRBJ1-2
TGTGCCAGCGCTGGGGGCCACTATGGCTACACCTTC
CASAGGHYGYTF
>TRBV27|.|TRBD2|TRBJ2-1
TGTGCCAGCAGTTCGGGACTAGCGGGGGGGCCTTTCTTC
CASSSGLAGGPFF
>TRBV9|once|.|TRBJ1-2
TGTGCCAGCAGCGTAGAGGGAAGAGGGAACTATGGCTACACCTTC
CASSVEGRGNYGYTF
>TRBV5-6|.|TRBD1|TRBJ1-2
TGTGCCAGCAGCTACCCAACAGGGGGTAGGGAGTACGGCTACACCTTC
CASSYPTGGREYGYTF
>TRBV2|.|.|TRBJ2-5
TGTGCCAGCGAGGGCGGTAAAGAGACCCAGTACTTC
CASEGGKETQYF
>TRBV23-1|.|.|TRBJ1-1
TGCGCCAGCAGTCGGGACGGGAGAGGCGTCACTGAAGCTTTCTTT
CASSRDGRGVTEAFF
>TRBV5-6|.|.|TRBJ1-2
TGTGCCAGCAGCTTGGGGCAGGCTCCGGGGTATGGCTACACCTTC
CASSLGQAPGYGYTF
>TRBV27|.|.|TRBJ1-1
TGTGCCAGTCAGTCTACAGGGTACATGAACACTGAAGCTTTCTTT
CASQSTGYMNTEAFF
>TRBV10-3|.|TRBD1|TRBJ1-2
TGTGCCATCAGGCTCGAGGGGGCAGGGTATGGCTACACCTTC
CAIRLEGAGYGYTF